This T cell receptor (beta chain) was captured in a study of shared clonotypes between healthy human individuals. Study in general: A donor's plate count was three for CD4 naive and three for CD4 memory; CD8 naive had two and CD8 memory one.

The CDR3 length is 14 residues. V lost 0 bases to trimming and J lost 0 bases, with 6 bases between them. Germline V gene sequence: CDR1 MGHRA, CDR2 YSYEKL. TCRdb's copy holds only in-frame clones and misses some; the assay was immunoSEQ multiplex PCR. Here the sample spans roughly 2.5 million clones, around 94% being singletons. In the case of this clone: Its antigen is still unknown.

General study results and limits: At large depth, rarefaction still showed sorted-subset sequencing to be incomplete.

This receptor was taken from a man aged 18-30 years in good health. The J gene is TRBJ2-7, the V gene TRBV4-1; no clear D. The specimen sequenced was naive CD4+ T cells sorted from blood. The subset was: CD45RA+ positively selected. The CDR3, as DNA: TGCGCCAGCAGCCAAGAAGTGAACTCCTACGAGCAGTACTTC. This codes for CASSQEVNSYEQYF.